Included here is one TCR beta chain sequence, with context. Its antigen is unidentified. This entry comes from a study of neoadjuvant anti-PD-1 for oral cavity cancer. Time point given: after neoadjuvant nivolumab, at surgical resection. V lost 0 bases to trimming and J lost 9 bases, with 12 bases between them. This CDR3 region has 15 residues. Looked up from germline, CDR1 is SGHTA and CDR2 is FQGNSA. Produced via immunoSEQ multiplex PCR; TCRdb's table is partial and in-frame only. The profile shows thousands of clones, 70% of them singletons. Study-level results: TCR analyses covered only a few patients per response group.

Sample: PBMCs, taken after nivolumab (anti-PD-1) treatment. This TCR derives from a person aged 40 to 85 with oral cavity squamous cell carcinoma. The chain links TRBV7-2 to TRBJ1-6; TRBD1 might be the D (5 bases). CDR3 sequence reads: CASSLAGGGSSPLHF. The CDR3 nucleotides are TGTGCCAGCAGCTTAGCTGGGGGTGGGAGTTCACCCCTCCACTTT.